Listed here is a single T cell receptor beta chain. As yet, its antigen is unknown. V lost 8 bases, J lost 0 bases, and 9 bases stayed unmatched. The germline V gene has CDR1 MNHEY and CDR2 SMNVEV (reference sequence). The CDR3 is 17 amino acids. These data are taken from a study of cytomegalovirus exposure and HLA in healthy donors. About the study: In a previous analysis, 117 million unique TCR beta sequences were found from 150 million to 200 million T cells. Most donors, roughly 77% of over 300 genotyped, fell in the Caucasian-associated ancestry cluster. Broader study findings: From TCR beta sequences, most subjects' HLA-A and HLA-B alleles were reportedly predicted accurately.

Amplification used 60 Vbeta primers and 13 Jbeta primers. Profiled with immunoSEQ multiplex PCR; TCRdb holds only in-frame clones, not every one. Among 150,000 to 180,000 clones listed, more than 75% were seen once. The receptor was derived from a woman aged 40 to 50 in good health and CMV-seropositive. This sequence joins TRBV27 and TRBJ2-6, with 8 bases aligning to TRBD1. Sequencing used PBMCs. CDR3 coding DNA: TGTGCCAGCCTCGCGGGGACAGGACCCTCTGGGGCCAACGTCCTGACTTTC. It specifies CASLAGTGPSGANVLTF.